This TCR beta chain was recorded in a study of Graves' ophthalmopathy and Graves' hyperthyroidism. For repertoire sequencing, the TCR beta CDR3 regions were amplified from RNA transcripts. HTBI primers primed a first-round RT-PCR, and a second-round multiplex PCR followed. TCRdb passed the multiplex PCR reads through MiXCR, listing each CDR3 protein once. The table shows hundreds of thousands of distinct CDR3 sequences, with just over 40% occurring only once. This clonotype appeared a few times. The germline gene is not matched at one end of the junction; a read error may be the cause. This CDR3 contains 19 residues. Germline V gives CDR1 ENHRY, CDR2 SYGVKD.

The V and J genes are TRBV10-3 and TRBJ2-7; TRBD2 matches 10 bases. Specimen: peripheral blood. The receptor's source is an adult man with Graves' ophthalmopathy. As DNA, the CDR3 is TGTGCCAGCAGTCGACAAGCGGGAGGGCCCTCGTTGATCGTCCACGAGCAGTACTTC. It translates to CASSRQAGGPSLIVHEQYF.